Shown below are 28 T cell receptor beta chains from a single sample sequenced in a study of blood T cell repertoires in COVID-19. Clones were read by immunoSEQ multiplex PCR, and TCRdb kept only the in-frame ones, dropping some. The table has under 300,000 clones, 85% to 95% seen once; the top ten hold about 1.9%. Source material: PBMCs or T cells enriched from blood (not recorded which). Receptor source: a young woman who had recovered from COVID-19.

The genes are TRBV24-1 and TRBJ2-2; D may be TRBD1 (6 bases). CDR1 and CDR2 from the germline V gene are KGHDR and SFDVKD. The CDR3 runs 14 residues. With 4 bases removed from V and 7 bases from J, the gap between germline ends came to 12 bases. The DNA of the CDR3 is TGTGCCACCAGTGACCCTACAGGGATCGGGGAGCTGTTTTTT. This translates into CATSDPTGIGELFF.

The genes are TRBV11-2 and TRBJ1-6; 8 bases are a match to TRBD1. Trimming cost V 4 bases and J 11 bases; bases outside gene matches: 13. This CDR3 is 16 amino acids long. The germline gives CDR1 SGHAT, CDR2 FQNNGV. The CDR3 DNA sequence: TGTGCCAGCAGCTCTAGCGGGACAGGCCGCAATACACCCCTCCACTTT. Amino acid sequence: CASSSSGTGRNTPLHF.

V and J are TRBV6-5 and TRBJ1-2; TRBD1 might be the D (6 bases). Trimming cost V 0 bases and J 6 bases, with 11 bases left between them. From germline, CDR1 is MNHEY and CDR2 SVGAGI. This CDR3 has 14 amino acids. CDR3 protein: CASSYSGGRDGYTF. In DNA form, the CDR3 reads TGTGCCAGCAGTTACTCCGGGGGGCGGGATGGCTACACCTTC.

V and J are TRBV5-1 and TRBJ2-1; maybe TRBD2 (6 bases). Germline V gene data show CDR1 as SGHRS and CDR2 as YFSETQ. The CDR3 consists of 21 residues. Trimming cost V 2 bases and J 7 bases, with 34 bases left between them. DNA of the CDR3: TGCGCCAGCAGCTTTACTCCCACTACTAACACCTTACGGGGGTTTGTGAATGAGCAGTTCTTC. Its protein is CASSFTPTTNTLRGFVNEQFF. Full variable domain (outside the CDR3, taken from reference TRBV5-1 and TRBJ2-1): KAGVTQTPRYLIKTRGQQVTLSCSPISGHRSVSWYQQTPGQGLQFLFEYFSETQRNKGNFPGRFSGRQFSNSRSEMNVSTLELGDSALYLCASSFTPTTNTLRGFVNEQFFGPGTRLTVL.

The CDR3 nucleotides are TGTGCCAGTACCGAGGGGCGGGAGCGGCTCCACGAGCAGTACTTC. Residues: CASTEGRERLHEQYF. The chain carries TRBV19 and TRBJ2-7; 7 positions match TRBD2. Germline-derived CDR1 and CDR2 are LNHDA and SQIVND (reference sequence). J was trimmed by 5 bases and V by 7 bases; bases with no gene match: 14. The CDR3 covers 15 residues.

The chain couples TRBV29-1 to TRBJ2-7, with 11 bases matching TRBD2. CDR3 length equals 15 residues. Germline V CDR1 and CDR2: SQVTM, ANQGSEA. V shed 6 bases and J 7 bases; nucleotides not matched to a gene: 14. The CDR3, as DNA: TGCAGCGTAGGTGGGGAAACTAGCGGGAGAGTAGAGCAGTACTTC. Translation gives CSVGGETSGRVEQYF.

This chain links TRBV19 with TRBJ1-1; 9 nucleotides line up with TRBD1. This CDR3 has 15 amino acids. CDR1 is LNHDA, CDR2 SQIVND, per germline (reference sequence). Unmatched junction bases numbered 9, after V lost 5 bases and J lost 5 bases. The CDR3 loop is CASSVRDRAGTEAFF. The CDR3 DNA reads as TGTGCCAGTAGTGTGAGGGACAGGGCGGGAACTGAAGCTTTCTTT.

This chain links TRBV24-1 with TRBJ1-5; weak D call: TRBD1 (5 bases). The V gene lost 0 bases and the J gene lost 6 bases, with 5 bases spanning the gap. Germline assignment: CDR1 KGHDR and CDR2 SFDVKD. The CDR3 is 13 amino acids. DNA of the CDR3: TGTGCCACCAGTGATTTGAGGGGTCAGCCCCAGCATTTT. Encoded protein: CATSDLRGQPQHF.

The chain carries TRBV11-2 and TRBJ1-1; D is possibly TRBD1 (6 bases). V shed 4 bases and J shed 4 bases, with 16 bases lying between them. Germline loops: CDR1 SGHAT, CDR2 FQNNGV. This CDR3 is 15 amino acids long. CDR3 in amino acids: CASSSWRGGGTEAFF. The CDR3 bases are TGTGCCAGCAGCTCCTGGCGAGGGGGGGGCACTGAAGCTTTCTTT.

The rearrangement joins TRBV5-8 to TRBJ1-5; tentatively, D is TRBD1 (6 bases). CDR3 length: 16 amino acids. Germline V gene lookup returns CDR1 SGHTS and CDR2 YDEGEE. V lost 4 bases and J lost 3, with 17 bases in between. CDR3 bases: TGTGCCAGCAGCCCGGTGATAAGACAGGACAATCAGCCCCAGCATTTT. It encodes CASSPVIRQDNQPQHF.

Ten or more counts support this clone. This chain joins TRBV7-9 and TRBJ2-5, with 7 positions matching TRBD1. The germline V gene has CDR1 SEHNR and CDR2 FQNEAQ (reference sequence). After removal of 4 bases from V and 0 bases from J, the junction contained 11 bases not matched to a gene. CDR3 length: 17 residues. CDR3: CASSSVGQGVDQETQYF. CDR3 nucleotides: TGTGCCAGCAGCTCCGTGGGGCAGGGGGTAGACCAAGAGACCCAGTACTTC.

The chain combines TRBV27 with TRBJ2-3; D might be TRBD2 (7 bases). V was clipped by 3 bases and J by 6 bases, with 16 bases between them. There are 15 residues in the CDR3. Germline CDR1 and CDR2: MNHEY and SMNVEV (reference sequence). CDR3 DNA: TGTGCCAGCAGTTTGCCTAGCGGAGGGGGGGATACGCAGTATTTT. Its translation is CASSLPSGGGDTQYF.

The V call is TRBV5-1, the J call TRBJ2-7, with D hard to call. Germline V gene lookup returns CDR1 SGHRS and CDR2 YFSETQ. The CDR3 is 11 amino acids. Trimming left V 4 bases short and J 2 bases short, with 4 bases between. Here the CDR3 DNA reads TGCGCCAGCAGCCAGGCCTACGAGCAGTACTTC. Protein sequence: CASSQAYEQYF.

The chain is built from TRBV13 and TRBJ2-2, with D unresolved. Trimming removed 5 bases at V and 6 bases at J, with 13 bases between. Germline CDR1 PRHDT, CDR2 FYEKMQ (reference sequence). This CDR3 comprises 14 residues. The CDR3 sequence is CASSPGSRPGELFF. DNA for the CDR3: TGTGCCAGCAGCCCAGGATCACGTCCCGGGGAGCTGTTTTTT.

CDR3 region: CASSLVPEIRSYNEQFF. The CDR3 nucleotides are TGTGCCAGCAGCTTAGTCCCCGAGATTCGCTCCTACAATGAGCAGTTCTTC. The rearrangement joins TRBV7-8 to TRBJ2-1; D remains ambiguous. Trimming pared 1 base from V and 0 bases from J, leaving 13 bases between. The CDR3 contains 17 residues. Germline V gene data show CDR1 as SGHVS and CDR2 as FQNEAQ.

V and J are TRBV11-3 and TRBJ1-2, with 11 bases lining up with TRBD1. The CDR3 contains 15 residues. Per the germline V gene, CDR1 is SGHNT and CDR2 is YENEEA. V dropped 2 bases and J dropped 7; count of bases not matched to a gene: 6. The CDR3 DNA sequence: TGTGCCAGCAGCTTAATTGGACAGGGGGCTGGTGGCTACACCTTC. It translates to CASSLIGQGAGGYTF.

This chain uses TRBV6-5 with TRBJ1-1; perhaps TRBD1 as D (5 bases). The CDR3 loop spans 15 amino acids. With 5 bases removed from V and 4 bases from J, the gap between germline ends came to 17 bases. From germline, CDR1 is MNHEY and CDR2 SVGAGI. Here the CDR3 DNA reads TGTGCCAGCAGTCCTTTTCAGGGCGGCGTCACTGAAGCTTTCTTT. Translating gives CASSPFQGGVTEAFF.

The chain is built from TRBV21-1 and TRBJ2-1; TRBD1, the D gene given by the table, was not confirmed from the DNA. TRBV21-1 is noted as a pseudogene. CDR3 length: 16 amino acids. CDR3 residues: CASIQGAFRRYNEQFF. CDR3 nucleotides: TGTGCCAGCATACAGGGGGCGTTTCGTCGCTACAATGAGCAGTTCTTC.

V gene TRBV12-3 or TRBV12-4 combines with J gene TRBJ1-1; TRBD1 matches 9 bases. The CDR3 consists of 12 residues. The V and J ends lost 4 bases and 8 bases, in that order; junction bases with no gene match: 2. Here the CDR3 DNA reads TGTGCCAGCAGTTCTGGGACAGGGGAAGCTTTCTTT. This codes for CASSSGTGEAFF.

CDR3 residues: CASSPPNTGYGYTF. The CDR3 DNA is TGTGCCAGTAGTCCGCCCAATACAGGGTATGGCTACACCTTC. The chain links TRBV19 to TRBJ1-2, with D perhaps matching TRBD1 (6 bases). V lost 5 bases and J 5 bases, leaving 15 bases between the germline ends. The CDR3 totals 14 residues. CDR1 and CDR2 from the germline V gene are LNHDA and SQIVND (reference sequence).

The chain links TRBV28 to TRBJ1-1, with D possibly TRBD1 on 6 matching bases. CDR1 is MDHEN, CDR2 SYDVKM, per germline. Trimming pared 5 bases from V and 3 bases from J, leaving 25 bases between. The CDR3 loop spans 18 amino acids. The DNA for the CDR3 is TGTGCCAGCAGTGAAGGCAGGGGTCCTTCGTTGGCATACACTGAAGCTTTCTTT. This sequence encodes CASSEGRGPSLAYTEAFF.

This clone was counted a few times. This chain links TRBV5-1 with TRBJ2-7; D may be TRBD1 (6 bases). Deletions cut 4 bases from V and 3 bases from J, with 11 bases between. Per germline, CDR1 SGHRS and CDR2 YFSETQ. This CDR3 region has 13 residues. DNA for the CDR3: TGCGCCAGCAGCGGGGACAATAACTACGAGCAGTACTTC. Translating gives CASSGDNNYEQYF.

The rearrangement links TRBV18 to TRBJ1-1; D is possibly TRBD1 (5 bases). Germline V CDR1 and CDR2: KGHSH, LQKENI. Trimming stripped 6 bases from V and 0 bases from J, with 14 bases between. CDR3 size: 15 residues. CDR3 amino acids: CASSPGTEMNTEAFF. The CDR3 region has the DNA TGTGCCAGCTCCCCCGGGACTGAGATGAACACTGAAGCTTTCTTT.

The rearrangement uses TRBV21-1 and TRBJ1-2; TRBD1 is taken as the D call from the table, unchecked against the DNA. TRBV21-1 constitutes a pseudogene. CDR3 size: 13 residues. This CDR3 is CASEPGQADGYTF. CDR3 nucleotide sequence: TGTGCCAGCGAACCGGGACAGGCTGATGGCTACACCTTC.

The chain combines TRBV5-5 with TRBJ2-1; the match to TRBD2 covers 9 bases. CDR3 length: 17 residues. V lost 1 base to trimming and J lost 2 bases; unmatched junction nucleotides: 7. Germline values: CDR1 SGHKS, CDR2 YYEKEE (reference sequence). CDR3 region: CASSLWLAGHTYNEQFF. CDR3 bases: TGTGCCAGCAGCTTGTGGCTAGCGGGACATACCTACAATGAGCAGTTCTTC.

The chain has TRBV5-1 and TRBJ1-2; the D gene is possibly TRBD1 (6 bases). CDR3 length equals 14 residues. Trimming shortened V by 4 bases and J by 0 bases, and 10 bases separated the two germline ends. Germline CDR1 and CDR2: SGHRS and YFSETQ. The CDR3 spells CASSNRVSNYGYTF. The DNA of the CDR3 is TGCGCCAGCAGCAACAGGGTCTCTAACTATGGCTACACCTTC.

This CDR3 reads CASSVRAIGNTIYF. The CDR3 nucleotides are TGTGCCAGCAGCGTCCGAGCGATTGGAAACACCATATATTTT. This chain uses TRBV9 with TRBJ1-3, with D hard to call. The V gene lost 2 bases and the J gene lost 3 bases, with 9 bases spanning the gap. This CDR3 region has 14 residues. Germline V gene data show CDR1 as SGDLS and CDR2 as YYNGEE.

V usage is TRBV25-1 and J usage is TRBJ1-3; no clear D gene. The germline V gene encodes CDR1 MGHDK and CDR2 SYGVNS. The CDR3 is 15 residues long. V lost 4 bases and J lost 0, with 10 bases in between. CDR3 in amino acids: CASSGWAGSGNTIYF. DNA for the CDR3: TGTGCCAGCAGTGGGTGGGCTGGCTCTGGAAACACCATATATTTT.